This record looks at one T cell receptor (beta chain) sequence and its context. Relative to the germline gene, one junction end is altered; a read error may explain this. Random hexamers primed reverse transcription of roughly 0.45 to 1 ug RNA. Amplification of TCR beta CDR3 across 54 Vbeta and 13 Jbeta was performed with immunoSEQ multiplex PCR. Each CDR3 protein is one row after TCRdb ran MiXCR on the immunoSEQ multiplex PCR reads. The data show about 100,000 distinct CDR3 sequences, around 95% seen once. The CDR3 totals 9 residues. Germline V gene data show CDR1 as DFQATT and CDR2 as SNEGSKA (reference sequence). High-throughput TCR beta sequencing covered peripheral CD8+ and CD4+ T cells. The Susac syndrome patients fit the recently defined diagnostic criteria for definite or probable disease. Negative isolation was used for CD8+ and CD4+ T cells and FACS enrichment for TEMRA cells. This sample was taken from a study of CD8 T cells in Susac syndrome.

The genes are TRBV20-1 and TRBJ2-7; D might be TRBD1 or TRBD2, each matching 5 bases. This TCR was recovered from a human donor with Susac syndrome. Sequencing used CD8+ T cells from PBMCs. CDR3 residues: CSAPPGRIF. CDR3 sequence (DNA): TGCAGTGCGCCTCCGGGACGGATCTTC.